These 27 T cell receptor beta chains came from one sample sequenced in a study of blood T cell repertoires in COVID-19. The method was immunoSEQ multiplex PCR; TCRdb's version includes in-frame clones alone and lacks a portion of them. This table holds about 240,000 clones, approximately 84% found once. Sequencing was carried out using PBMCs or T cells enriched from blood (not recorded which). These receptors originate from a woman in her 40s with acute COVID-19.

For this clone: The junction departs from germline at one end; a sequencing error may be responsible. CDR3 sequence (DNA): TGTGCCAGCAGCTTGTGGCAGGGGATCGACAACTTC. This sequence encodes CASSLWQGIDNF. The rearrangement joins TRBV5-6 to TRBJ1-2; tentative D call: TRBD1 (6 bases). CDR3 size: 12 residues. The germline gives CDR1 SGHDT, CDR2 YYEEEE. The full variable domain, completed using reference TRBV5-6 and TRBJ1-2, is DAGVTQSPTHLIKTRGQQVTLRCSPKSGHDTVSWYQQALGQGPQFIFQYYEEEERQRGNFPDRFSGHQFPNYSSELNVNALLLGDSALYLCASSLWQGIDNFGSGTRLTVV.

The V gene is TRBV6-1, the J gene TRBJ1-3, with 7 positions matching TRBD1. The trim removed 2 bases at V and 4 bases at J, leaving 8 bases unmatched. The CDR3 is made up of 16 amino acids. The germline V gene encodes CDR1 MNHNS and CDR2 SASEGT. Here the CDR3 reads CASSEQLEGAGNTIYF. The CDR3 DNA follows: TGTGCCAGCAGTGAACAGCTGGAGGGGGCGGGAAACACCATATATTTT.

This clone was seen a handful of times. This sequence joins TRBV5-1 and TRBJ2-1, with a tentative D call TRBD2 (5 bases). Trimming pared 1 base from V and 6 bases from J, leaving 20 bases between. Germline V gene lookup returns CDR1 SGHRS and CDR2 YFSETQ. CDR3 length: 17 amino acids. This CDR3 is CASSLNVAGVLSNEQFF. CDR3 DNA: TGCGCCAGCAGCTTGAATGTCGCGGGCGTACTTTCCAATGAGCAGTTCTTC. Supplemented by reference TRBV5-1 and TRBJ2-1, the full variable domain reads KAGVTQTPRYLIKTRGQQVTLSCSPISGHRSVSWYQQTPGQGLQFLFEYFSETQRNKGNFPGRFSGRQFSNSRSEMNVSTLELGDSALYLCASSLNVAGVLSNEQFFGPGTRLTVL.

V and J are TRBV6-5 and TRBJ2-7, with 7 bases lining up with TRBD1. Germline V CDR1 and CDR2: MNHEY, SVGAGI. CDR3 length: 14 residues. V shed 5 bases, J shed 3 bases, and the junction held 7 bases outside the gene matches. CDR3 sequence (DNA): TGTGCCAGCAGTCTTGACAGGGACAACTACGAGCAGTACTTC. Residues: CASSLDRDNYEQYF.

The chain combines TRBV24-1 with TRBJ2-2; the match to TRBD2 covers 13 bases. There are 19 residues in the CDR3. J lost 4 bases, V lost 2 bases, and 9 bases had no gene match. Germline-derived CDR1 and CDR2 are KGHDR and SFDVKD. Written as DNA, the CDR3 is TGTGCCACCAGTGATTGGACTAGCGGGAGCGTTCATAGCACCGGGGAGCTGTTTTTT. Translated, it gives CATSDWTSGSVHSTGELFF.

CDR3 sequence (DNA): TGCGCCAGCAGTGCGAGCCCGCGTGACGAGCAGTACTTC. This sequence encodes CASSASPRDEQYF. The chain is built from TRBV10-1 and TRBJ2-7, with D hard to call. V was shortened by 4 bases and J by 5 bases, with 12 bases between the two germline ends. The germline V gene has CDR1 WNHNN and CDR2 SYGVQD (reference sequence). The CDR3 is made up of 13 amino acids.

This clone was counted at least ten times. This chain uses TRBV5-5 with TRBJ1-1; D is undetermined. Trimming left V 2 bases short and J 4 bases short, with 12 bases between. This CDR3 is 14 amino acids long. Germline V lookup: CDR1 SGHKS, CDR2 YYEKEE (reference sequence). The CDR3 nucleotides read TGTGCCAGCAGCTTAGGCGGAGGAGGCACTGAAGCTTTCTTT. It yields the protein CASSLGGGGTEAFF.

The rearrangement joins TRBV10-3 to TRBJ2-7; the D gene is possibly TRBD1 (5 bases). The V gene's germline CDR1 is ENHRY and CDR2 SYGVKD. The CDR3 covers 13 residues. Trimming cost V 6 bases and J 8 bases, with 17 bases left between them. Here the CDR3 DNA reads TGTGCCATCAGCCCCATGAAACAGGAAAAGCAGTACTTC. Its translation: CAISPMKQEKQYF.

The V and J genes are TRBV5-1 and TRBJ1-1, with D hard to call. CDR3 length equals 13 residues. CDR1 is SGHRS and CDR2 is YFSETQ in the germline V gene. Trimming removed 5 bases at V and 4 bases at J, with 12 bases between. The CDR3 is CASSRETTTEAFF. CDR3 DNA sequence: TGCGCCAGCAGTCGAGAGACAACCACTGAAGCTTTCTTT.

The count of this clone is one. An end of the junction does not agree with germline; a read error may underlie this. This chain joins TRBV5-4 and TRBJ2-7; D remains ambiguous. There are 15 residues in the CDR3. Germline V gives CDR1 SGHNT, CDR2 YYREEE (reference sequence). CDR3 in amino acids: CASSLGLVPSSEQYF. In DNA form, the CDR3 reads TGTGCCAGCAGCTTGGGGCTAGTACCCTCCTCCGAGCAGTACTTC.

The chain has TRBV27 and TRBJ1-1; the match to TRBD1 covers 9 bases. The CDR3 extends over 15 amino acids. The V and J ends lost 7 bases and 1 base, in that order; junction bases with no gene match: 7. Germline CDR1 MNHEY, CDR2 SMNVEV (reference sequence). The CDR3 nucleotides are TGTGCCAGCAAAATACAGGGGGCGAGGAACACTGAAGCTTTCTTT. It specifies CASKIQGARNTEAFF.

About this clone: The sample holds other DNA sequences that translate to the same CDR3. This sequence joins TRBV5-4 and TRBJ1-3; D may be TRBD1 (6 bases). CDR1 and CDR2 (germline): SGHNT, YYREEE (reference sequence). The V and J ends lost 0 bases and 2 bases respectively, with 6 bases between them. This CDR3 contains 14 residues. The CDR3 DNA follows: TGTGCCAGCAGCTTGGACAGGGCTGGAAACACCATATATTTT. Its translation: CASSLDRAGNTIYF.

The V and J genes are TRBV12-3 or TRBV12-4 and TRBJ1-1; D is ambiguous. The germline V and J ends were trimmed by 6 bases and 0 bases, with 8 bases remaining between them. There are 13 residues in the CDR3. The CDR3 protein is CASSPYLNTEAFF. The CDR3, as DNA: TGTGCCAGCAGCCCCTACCTGAACACTGAAGCTTTCTTT.

This clone was found a few times. The genes are TRBV11-3 and TRBJ1-2; 7 nucleotides match TRBD1. Germline V gene sequence: CDR1 SGHNT, CDR2 YENEEA. Trimming removed 5 bases from V and 4 bases from J; junction bases left unmatched: 7. CDR3 length: 14 residues. The CDR3 sequence is CASSPTGTAYGYTF. The DNA of the CDR3 is TGTGCCAGCAGCCCTACTGGGACAGCCTATGGCTACACCTTC. Drawing the rest from reference TRBV11-3 and TRBJ1-2, the complete variable domain is EAGVVQSPRYKIIEKKQPVAFWCNPISGHNTLYWYLQNLGQGPELLIRYENEEAVDDSQLPKDRFSAERLKGVDSTLKIQPAELGDSAVYLCASSPTGTAYGYTFGSGTRLTVV.

The V and J genes are TRBV3-1 (or the pseudogene TRBV3-2) and TRBJ1-3; D not resolved. This CDR3 region has 13 residues. The V gene's germline CDR1 is LGHDT and CDR2 YNNKEL (reference sequence). Trimming pared 4 bases from V and 4 bases from J, leaving 8 bases between. This CDR3 is CASSRGPGNTIYF. The CDR3 DNA follows: TGTGCCAGCAGCCGTGGGCCGGGAAACACCATATATTTT.

The V and J genes are TRBV30 and TRBJ1-6; 7 bases are a match to TRBD1. J lost 6 bases, V lost 3 bases, and 5 bases had no gene match. The CDR3 spans 14 residues. Germline V gene data show CDR1 as GTSNPN and CDR2 as SVGIG (reference sequence). The CDR3 protein is CAWSTGTVNSPLHF. The CDR3 DNA reads as TGTGCCTGGAGCACCGGGACAGTTAATTCACCCCTCCACTTT.

The chain employs TRBV19 and TRBJ1-1, with TRBD1 matching over 9 bases. The CDR3 is 17 amino acids. V trimming: 5 bases; J trimming: 0 bases; junction bases outside the gene matches: 10. Germline CDR1 reads LNHDA; CDR2 reads SQIVND (reference sequence). CDR3 in amino acids: CASSPGTGKGLNTEAFF. The CDR3 bases are TGTGCCAGTAGTCCCGGGACAGGGAAAGGGTTGAACACTGAAGCTTTCTTT.

The gene calls are TRBV5-6 and TRBJ2-1, with 9 bases lining up with TRBD2. The CDR3 length is 16 residues. Germline V lookup: CDR1 SGHDT, CDR2 YYEEEE. V lost 2 bases to trimming and J lost 2 bases; unmatched junction nucleotides: 5. The CDR3 loop is CASSFYSGSPYNEQFF. The CDR3 bases are TGTGCCAGCAGCTTTTATAGCGGGAGCCCCTACAATGAGCAGTTCTTC.

The rearrangement links TRBV5-1 to TRBJ2-5, with D possibly being TRBD2 (5 bases). This CDR3 has 15 amino acids. Trimming cost V 6 bases and J 5 bases, with 20 bases left between them. Germline CDR1 is SGHRS and CDR2 is YFSETQ. The CDR3 DNA follows: TGCGCCAGCATGTTATCCGGGATGGACGGGGAGACCCAGTACTTC. Amino acid sequence: CASMLSGMDGETQYF.

The rearrangement links TRBV7-9 to TRBJ1-1, with D unresolved. Trimming took 9 bases from V and 6 from J, leaving 11 bases between them. The CDR3 is 11 residues long. Germline CDR1 reads SEHNR; CDR2 reads FQNEAQ (reference sequence). The DNA of the CDR3 is TGTGCCAGTTCAAGACAACCTGAAGCTTTCTTT. It is translated as CASSRQPEAFF.

The J gene is TRBJ2-7, the V gene TRBV30; 7 positions agree with TRBD2. V lost 0 bases to trimming and J lost 4 bases; unmatched junction nucleotides: 3. CDR1 and CDR2 from the germline V gene are GTSNPN and SVGIG (reference sequence). The CDR3 length is 13 residues. DNA of the CDR3: TGTGCCTGGAGTGTTGGCGGGAGTTACGAGCAGTACTTC. This codes for CAWSVGGSYEQYF.

This clone was seen once. This rearrangement joins TRBV11-3 to TRBJ2-7; 8 bases line up with TRBD2. CDR1 and CDR2 from the germline V gene are SGHNT and YENEEA. Trimming cost V 9 bases and J 1 base; bases outside gene matches: 11. This CDR3 contains 15 residues. In nucleotides, the CDR3 is TGTGCCAGAACCCCTAGCGGGCAACTTTCCTACGAGCAGTACTTC. It specifies CARTPSGQLSYEQYF. Supplemented by reference TRBV11-3 and TRBJ2-7, the full variable domain reads EAGVVQSPRYKIIEKKQPVAFWCNPISGHNTLYWYLQNLGQGPELLIRYENEEAVDDSQLPKDRFSAERLKGVDSTLKIQPAELGDSAVYLCARTPSGQLSYEQYFGPGTRLTVT.

This chain joins TRBV7-6 and TRBJ2-5; TRBD2 matches 9 bases. J gave up 7 bases and V 5 bases, and 11 bases lay outside the gene matches. This CDR3 has 15 residues. Germline V gives CDR1 SGHVS, CDR2 FNYEAQ. CDR3 residues: CASSPTSGAGGTQYF. CDR3 nucleotides: TGTGCCAGCAGCCCGACTAGCGGTGCGGGTGGGACCCAGTACTTC.

This chain joins TRBV5-1 and TRBJ1-2, with 7 nucleotides matching TRBD1. J gave up 0 bases and V 0 bases, and 2 bases lay outside the gene matches. The CDR3 contains 15 residues. Germline V lookup: CDR1 SGHRS, CDR2 YFSETQ. The CDR3 bases are TGCGCCAGCAGCTTGGGGACAGGCACTAACTATGGCTACACCTTC. Its protein is CASSLGTGTNYGYTF.

This clone was seen only a few times. V usage is TRBV5-1 and J usage is TRBJ2-7, with TRBD1 matching over 8 bases. This CDR3 is built from 14 residues. J gave up 3 bases and V 3 bases, and 5 bases lay outside the gene matches. Per germline, CDR1 SGHRS and CDR2 YFSETQ. This CDR3 is CASSSRTGNYEQYF. CDR3 nucleotides: TGCGCCAGCAGCTCGAGGACAGGGAACTACGAGCAGTACTTC.

The chain employs TRBV5-4 and TRBJ1-1, with D maybe TRBD1 (6 bases). Trimming took 3 bases from V and 4 from J, leaving 16 bases between them. Germline V lookup: CDR1 SGHNT, CDR2 YYREEE (reference sequence). The CDR3 length is 15 residues. The CDR3 is CASSSPPGAGTEAFF. The CDR3 nucleotides are TGTGCCAGCAGCTCCCCCCCAGGGGCGGGCACTGAAGCTTTCTTT.

The chain employs TRBV5-1 and TRBJ1-2, with 10 positions matching TRBD1. V was pared by 4 bases and J by 5 bases, with 11 bases of the junction left unmatched. The CDR3 extends over 16 amino acids. Germline loops: CDR1 SGHRS, CDR2 YFSETQ. As DNA, the CDR3 is TGCGCCAGCAGCCCCGCTCGACAGGGGGCAATGTATGGCTACACCTTC. Its protein product is CASSPARQGAMYGYTF.